Shown below are 26 T cell receptor beta chains from a single sample sequenced in a study of blood T cell repertoires in COVID-19. The repertoire was sequenced with immunoSEQ multiplex PCR; TCRdb's copy has only in-frame clones and lacks some. Of under 300,000 clones detected, approximately 85% appear once; the ten largest clones hold approximately 12%. Sequenced: peripheral blood. The receptors derive from a human donor in a cohort sampled during active COVID-19.

This clone was counted only a few times. The rearrangement uses TRBV3-1 (or the pseudogene TRBV3-2) and TRBJ2-7, with TRBD1 as a possible D gene (5 bases). Trimming shortened V by 4 bases and J by 4 bases, and 17 bases separated the two germline ends. CDR1 LGHDT and CDR2 YNNKEL come from the germline V gene (reference sequence). CDR3 length: 15 residues. The CDR3 region has the DNA TGTGCCAGCAGCCCATGGGGCAGCACCGTATACGAGCAGTACTTC. As protein: CASSPWGSTVYEQYF.

V usage is TRBV19 and J usage is TRBJ2-2; tentative D call: TRBD2 (7 bases). The germline V gene has CDR1 LNHDA and CDR2 SQIVND (reference sequence). Trimming took off 3 bases at V and 3 bases at J, with 17 bases between the two ends. The CDR3 contains 17 residues. Here the CDR3 reads CASSMFRGARDTGELFF. The CDR3 bases are TGTGCCAGTAGTATGTTCCGGGGGGCGCGGGACACCGGGGAGCTGTTTTTT.

This clone was recorded only once. The rearrangement links TRBV2 to TRBJ2-7; a possible D gene is TRBD1 (5 bases). This CDR3 is built from 14 residues. CDR1 and CDR2 from the germline V gene are SNHLY and FYNNEI. Trimming removed 8 bases from V and 3 bases from J, with 17 bases in between. DNA for the CDR3: TGTGCCAGCGGCCAATCAATAGGGGTCTACGAGCAGTACTTC. This sequence encodes CASGQSIGVYEQYF. Variable domain in full (rest from reference TRBV2 and TRBJ2-7): EPEVTQTPSHQVTQMGQEVILRCVPISNHLYFYWYRQILGQKVEFLVSFYNNEISEKSEIFDDQFSVERPDGSNFTLKIRSTKLEDSAMYFCASGQSIGVYEQYFGPGTRLTVT.

This clone was picked up one time. CDR3 region: CASSGGYRDTQYF. CDR3 bases: TGTGCCAGCAGCGGCGGGTACAGAGATACGCAGTATTTT. V is TRBV7-2 and J is TRBJ2-3; weak D call: TRBD2 (5 bases). CDR1 and CDR2 from the germline V gene are SGHTA and FQGNSA. This CDR3 contains 13 residues. Deletions cut 5 bases from V and 5 bases from J, with 11 bases between.

The chain couples TRBV12-5 to TRBJ1-6; the match to TRBD1 covers 8 bases. V lost 4 bases, J lost 7 bases, and 6 bases stayed unmatched. The CDR3 is 15 residues long. Germline CDR1 LGHNT, CDR2 FRNRAP. The CDR3 loop reads CASGSGQGANSPLHF. CDR3 nucleotide sequence: TGTGCTAGTGGTTCCGGGCAGGGGGCCAATTCACCCCTCCACTTT.

The chain recombines TRBV28 with TRBJ1-5; D not resolved. The CDR3 has 13 residues. Trimming took off 2 bases at V and 6 bases at J, with 8 bases between the two ends. CDR1 is MDHEN, CDR2 SYDVKM, per germline. Written as DNA, the CDR3 is TGTGCCAGCAGTTTAGTGGCGGGTCAGCCCCAGCATTTT. Amino acid sequence: CASSLVAGQPQHF. Supplemented by reference TRBV28 and TRBJ1-5, the full variable domain reads DVKVTQSSRYLVKRTGEKVFLECVQDMDHENMFWYRQDPGLGLRLIYFSYDVKMKEKGDIPEGYSVSREKKERFSLILESASTNQTSMYLCASSLVAGQPQHFGDGTRLSIL.

The V gene is TRBV30, the J gene TRBJ2-5; D is perhaps TRBD1 (6 bases). The V gene lost 3 bases and the J gene lost 6 bases, with 14 bases spanning the gap. This CDR3 is 13 amino acids long. Germline V gene lookup returns CDR1 GTSNPN and CDR2 SVGIG (reference sequence). The CDR3 nucleotides are TGTGCCTGGAGCGATCAAGGGGGACAGACCCAGTACTTC. It codes for CAWSDQGGQTQYF.

The chain carries TRBV5-1 and TRBJ2-3, with 7 bases matching TRBD2. The CDR3 has 14 amino acids. Trimming took 5 bases from V and 2 from J; bases not matched to a gene: 5. Germline V gene data show CDR1 as SGHRS and CDR2 as YFSETQ. The CDR3 DNA reads as TGCGCCAGCAGGAGGCTAGCGGCCACAGATACGCAGTATTTT. Translating gives CASRRLAATDTQYF.

The chain joins TRBV6-5 to TRBJ1-5; D perhaps matches TRBD1 (6 bases). CDR1 and CDR2 from the germline V gene are MNHEY and SVGAGI. This CDR3 spans 14 amino acids. V dropped 6 bases and J dropped 11 bases, with 20 bases sitting between them. In DNA, the CDR3 is TGTGCCAGCAGAGCTACAGGGACCCAGGGGACCCAGCATTTT. Translating gives CASRATGTQGTQHF.

V usage is TRBV14 and J usage is TRBJ2-7; 10 bases agree with TRBD1. The CDR3 extends over 14 amino acids. The J segment lost 4 bases and the V segment lost 4 bases, leaving 4 bases of the junction unmatched. Germline CDR1 reads SGHDN; CDR2 reads FVKESK. CDR3 nucleotides: TGTGCCAGCAGCCGGTCGGGACAGGGGTACGAGCAGTACTTC. It is translated as CASSRSGQGYEQYF.

The chain carries TRBV28 and TRBJ2-2; 7 positions agree with TRBD2. J gave up 4 bases and V 4 bases, and 6 bases lay outside the gene matches. Germline assignment: CDR1 MDHEN and CDR2 SYDVKM. CDR3 length: 15 amino acids. The CDR3 loop is CASSSERGRTGELFF. The CDR3 DNA reads as TGTGCCAGCAGTTCGGAGCGGGGCCGCACCGGGGAGCTGTTTTTT.

The gene calls are TRBV5-5 and TRBJ2-1; D perhaps matches TRBD1 (6 bases). This CDR3 is 17 amino acids long. The V gene's germline CDR1 is SGHKS and CDR2 YYEKEE (reference sequence). Trimming left V 1 base short and J 2 bases short, with 16 bases between. The CDR3 sequence is CASSLRGSAGAYNEQFF. In DNA form, the CDR3 reads TGTGCCAGCAGCTTGCGAGGGTCGGCAGGGGCCTACAATGAGCAGTTCTTC. The whole variable domain, filled in from reference TRBV5-5 and TRBJ2-1, reads DAGVTQSPTHLIKTRGQQVTLRCSPISGHKSVSWYQQVLGQGPQFIFQYYEKEERGRGNFPDRFSARQFPNYSSELNVNALLLGDSALYLCASSLRGSAGAYNEQFFGPGTRLTVL.

A few counts support this clone. This sequence joins TRBV24-1 and TRBJ2-5, with 11 bases fitting TRBD2. This CDR3 region has 18 residues. Germline V gives CDR1 KGHDR, CDR2 SFDVKD. With V trimmed by 0 bases and J by 4 bases, 9 bases remained unmatched. As DNA, the CDR3 is TGTGCCACCAGTGATTTGAAGAATACAGGACTAGCGGGAGAGACCCAGTACTTC. Translation: CATSDLKNTGLAGETQYF.

V usage is TRBV20-1 and J usage is TRBJ2-3, with 8 bases that match TRBD2. The CDR3 has 15 amino acids. Germline V lookup: CDR1 DFQATT, CDR2 SNEGSKA (reference sequence). V lost 3 bases, J lost 5 bases, and 10 bases stayed unmatched. CDR3 amino acids: CSASLAGVVRDTQYF. The CDR3 DNA reads TGCAGTGCTAGTCTAGCGGGTGTTGTAAGAGATACGCAGTATTTT.

This sequence joins TRBV6-6 and TRBJ1-6; D call uncertain. V was shortened by 6 bases and J by 8 bases, with 17 bases between the two germline ends. CDR1 and CDR2 (germline): MNHNY, SVGAGI (reference sequence). The CDR3 consists of 15 residues. The CDR3 loop is CASRPNQDTYSPLHF. Written as DNA, the CDR3 is TGTGCCAGCAGACCTAACCAGGATACGTATTCACCCCTCCACTTT.

This clone was recorded only once. The chain has TRBV28 and TRBJ2-1; 7 bases fit TRBD2. V shed 3 bases and J 8 bases; nucleotides not matched to a gene: 13. The germline gives CDR1 MDHEN, CDR2 SYDVKM. The CDR3 is 16 residues long. The CDR3 region has the DNA TGTGCCAGCAGTTTCGGCGGGAGATTTATGGCCGATGAGCAGTTCTTC. It encodes CASSFGGRFMADEQFF.

The sample holds one count of this clone. This sequence joins TRBV6-5 and TRBJ2-7, with 8 bases matching TRBD2. J was trimmed by 6 bases and V by 7 bases; bases with no gene match: 8. There are 13 residues in the CDR3. Germline-derived CDR1 and CDR2 are MNHEY and SVGAGI. The CDR3 coding sequence is TGTGCCAGCAAAACGGGAGGGCCGGGCGAGCAGTACTTC. Protein product: CASKTGGPGEQYF.

The V call is TRBV9, the J call TRBJ1-1, with D possibly TRBD1 on 5 matching bases. The germline V gene has CDR1 SGDLS and CDR2 YYNGEE. This CDR3 has 15 amino acids. V shed 3 bases and J shed 8 bases, with 20 bases lying between them. CDR3 sequence (DNA): TGTGCCAGCAGCGCGAACGGACTGACTCGGGGGGAAGCTTTCTTT. As protein: CASSANGLTRGEAFF.

This chain links TRBV28 with TRBJ1-6, with TRBD1 matching 9 bases. This CDR3 contains 13 residues. CDR1 MDHEN and CDR2 SYDVKM come from the germline V gene. V gave up 8 bases and J gave up 9 bases; unmatched junction bases: 5. The CDR3 coding sequence is TGTGCCAGCTGTCGACAGGGGGGTTCACCCCTCCACTTT. Its translation is CASCRQGGSPLHF.

This clone was detected only once. The rearrangement joins TRBV28 to TRBJ2-7; 9 nucleotides match TRBD1. V shed 4 bases and J 2 bases; nucleotides not matched to a gene: 6. The V gene's germline CDR1 is MDHEN and CDR2 SYDVKM. The CDR3 covers 15 residues. In nucleotides, the CDR3 is TGTGCCAGCAGTTCCCGACAGGGGGGTCCCTACGAGCAGTACTTC. Protein product: CASSSRQGGPYEQYF.

This clone has more than one count but fewer than ten. This chain connects TRBV10-1 to TRBJ2-1; 10 bases agree with TRBD2. Germline lookup yields CDR1 WNHNN and CDR2 SYGVQD (reference sequence). The CDR3 loop spans 20 amino acids. The ends lost 3 bases at V and 3 bases at J; junction bases unmatched: 17. CDR3 nucleotide sequence: TGCGCCAGCAGTGAACCCACGACCGAATCCCTAGCGGGGGTCTACAATGAGCAGTTCTTC. This encodes CASSEPTTESLAGVYNEQFF.

The CDR3 spells CASSQDWGGNTQYF. The CDR3 bases are TGTGCCAGCAGCCAAGATTGGGGGGGAAATACGCAGTATTTT. V is TRBV14 and J is TRBJ2-3; TRBD2 aligns across 7 bases. The CDR3 length is 14 residues. Germline CDR1 and CDR2: SGHDN and FVKESK. V was pared by 0 bases and J by 7 bases, with 4 bases of the junction left unmatched.

J is TRBJ1-4 and V is TRBV9, with 7 bases identical to TRBD1. This CDR3 has 15 amino acids. In germline, CDR1 is SGDLS, CDR2 YYNGEE. Trimming at V came to 4 bases and at J to 8 bases, leaving 11 bases not matched to a gene. The CDR3 reads CASSPQGGLGEKLFF. CDR3 DNA: TGTGCCAGCAGCCCCCAGGGGGGCCTAGGGGAAAAACTGTTTTTT.

The chain links TRBV28 to TRBJ1-3; a possible D gene is TRBD1 (5 bases). Per germline, CDR1 MDHEN and CDR2 SYDVKM. CDR3 length equals 14 residues. V lost 5 bases, J lost 4 bases, and 12 bases lay in between. CDR3 DNA: TGTGCCAGCAGTGCGGGGCGGATAGGAAACACCATATATTTT. This translates into CASSAGRIGNTIYF. The complete variable domain, with remaining parts taken from reference TRBV28 and TRBJ1-3, reads DVKVTQSSRYLVKRTGEKVFLECVQDMDHENMFWYRQDPGLGLRLIYFSYDVKMKEKGDIPEGYSVSREKKERFSLILESASTNQTSMYLCASSAGRIGNTIYFGEGSWLTVV.

In this sample, this clone turned up a few times. The chain carries TRBV10-1 and TRBJ1-5, with D possibly TRBD1 on 5 matching bases. Germline V gene lookup returns CDR1 WNHNN and CDR2 SYGVQD (reference sequence). CDR3 length: 13 amino acids. Between the trimmed V and J ends, which lost 4 bases and 7 bases, there was a span of 11 bases. The CDR3 protein is CASSAGGGQPQHF. The CDR3 nucleotides are TGCGCCAGCAGTGCGGGGGGAGGCCAGCCCCAGCATTTT.

In its sample, this clone was seen a few times. This sequence joins TRBV2 and TRBJ2-7; 9 bases map to TRBD1. The germline gives CDR1 SNHLY, CDR2 FYNNEI. CDR3 length: 13 amino acids. Trimming at V came to 8 bases and at J to 7 bases, leaving 9 bases not matched to a gene. The CDR3 nucleotides read TGTGCCAGCGTCTTGGACAGGGGTTGGGAGCAGTACTTC. Residues: CASVLDRGWEQYF.